Detailed here is one TCR beta chain. The data were obtained in a study of Graves' ophthalmopathy and Graves' hyperthyroidism. Stable hyperthyroidism denotes an absence of ophthalmopathy throughout 18 months of follow-up. The CDR3 is 13 amino acids. CDR1 SGHTA and CDR2 FQGNSA come from the germline V gene. The ends were cut back, 5 bases at V and 6 bases at J, with 14 bases in the middle. The TCR beta CDR3 regions underwent amplification from RNA transcripts. HTBI-primed first-round RT-PCR preceded second-round multiplex PCR. TCRdb re-called the multiplex PCR reads through MiXCR, storing one row per CDR3 protein. The repertoire holds hundreds of thousands of distinct CDR3 sequences, with 21% as singletons.

This chain uses TRBV7-2 with TRBJ2-7; D call uncertain. The receptor's source is a woman aged 18-29 years with stable Graves' hyperthyroidism. Input material: peripheral blood. The CDR3 nucleotides read TGTGCCAGCAGCGAAGAGAAGGGTGGCGAGCAGTACTTC. It specifies CASSEEKGGEQYF.